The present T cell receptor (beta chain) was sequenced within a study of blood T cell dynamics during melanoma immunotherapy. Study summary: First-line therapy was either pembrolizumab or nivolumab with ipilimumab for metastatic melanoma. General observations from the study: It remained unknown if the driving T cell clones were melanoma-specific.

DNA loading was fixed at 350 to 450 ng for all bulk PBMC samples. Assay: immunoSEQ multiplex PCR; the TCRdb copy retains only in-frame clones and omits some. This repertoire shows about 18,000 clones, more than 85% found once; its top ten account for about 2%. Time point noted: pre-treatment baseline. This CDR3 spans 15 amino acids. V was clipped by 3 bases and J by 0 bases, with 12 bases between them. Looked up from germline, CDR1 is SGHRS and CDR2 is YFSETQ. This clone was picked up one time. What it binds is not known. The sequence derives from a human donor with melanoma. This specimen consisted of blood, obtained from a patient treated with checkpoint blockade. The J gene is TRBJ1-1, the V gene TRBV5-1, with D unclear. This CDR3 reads CASSWGTPMNTEAFF. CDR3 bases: TGCGCCAGCAGCTGGGGTACCCCGATGAACACTGAAGCTTTCTTT.